This T cell receptor (beta chain) was captured in a study of OX40 agonist ivuxolimab in advanced cancers. Some background on the complete study: Ivuxolimab was a fully human IgG2 agonistic monoclonal antibody targeting the costimulatory receptor OX40 (CD134). Intravenous ivuxolimab was administered to patients every 2 weeks at six dose levels: 0.01, 0.1, 0.3, 1.5, 3 and 10 mg/kg. Among the roughly 52 dose-escalation patients, approximately 20 had hepatocellular carcinoma, approximately 15 melanoma, 9 renal cell carcinoma and 9 head and neck cancer. The dose-escalation cohort was 82.7% male with a mean age of roughly 62 years, ranging from about 23 to 85. Patients were allowed to have had prior anti-PD-1, anti-PD-L1 or anti-CTLA-4 therapy, and around two fifths of the dose-escalation patients had been treated with checkpoint inhibitors. Partial responses occurred in three dose-escalation patients, of whom one had hepatocellular carcinoma and two had cutaneous melanoma. The purpose of peripheral TCRbeta sequencing was to test whether ivuxolimab changed TCR sequence diversity and led to clonal T-cell expansion. The paper describes the monotherapy dose-escalation part (N of about 47 patients) of the phase I trial of ivuxolimab. What the work shows at the level of the full study, not this receptor alone: In the 0.1-3.0 mg/kg groups, partial responders had among the lowest normalized peripheral clonal expansion, particularly in CD8+ T cells. On average, CD8+ T cells showed more expanded clones than CD4+ T cells after ivuxolimab. Low levels of normalized T-cell clonal expansion were also seen in some patients who did not respond. At doses of 0.1 to 3.0 mg/kg, clonal expansion of both CD4+ and CD8+ blood T cells was observed from baseline to week 6. The antigen specificity of the clonally expanded peripheral T cells was not determined.

Concerning this clone: What this receptor recognizes is not known. No quality values exist for individual bases; no much larger clone is one base distant.

The cysteine opens and the phenylalanine closes a CDR3 of 13 amino acids. Only CDR3 DNA is held: 39 bases, read in frame from base 1. V gives up 6 bases and J gives up 3 bases, and the segment between their germline ends measures 11 bases. From the germline V gene (reference sequence), CDR1 is MNHNY and CDR2 is SVGAGI. The trial excluded patients who had a history of autoimmune disease or were on systemic immunosuppression. In every dose cohort, peripheral blood was drawn for TCR sequencing at baseline, cycle 4 day 1, and cycle 7 day 1. The samples were drawn from a first-in-human, open-label, multicenter phase I dose-escalation trial of ivuxolimab. Adults with locally advanced or metastatic head and neck squamous cell, hepatocellular, melanoma or renal cell carcinoma were enrolled in the trial. Before TCR sequencing, CD4+ T cells and CD8+ T cells from peripheral blood were sorted into separate populations.

To sequence the TCRbeta CDR3 region, genomic DNA was isolated from the sorted cells. The immunoSEQ Assay was used for sequencing of TCRbeta CDR3 regions. In TCRdb, the immuneACCESS table is reduced to in-frame sequences with V and J assigned. These tables do not hold every clone; where another copy was compared, an unresolved V gene accounts for under half, and the others remain unexplained. Present in this sample are 110,000 or so clones, approximately 90% of which were seen just once. The biggest ten clones account for 0.66% of the sample. The specimen comprised CD4+ or CD8+ T cells sorted from blood, sampled in a trial of the OX40 agonist ivuxolimab. The origin of this receptor is an adult with an advanced solid tumor such as melanoma, head and neck, liver or kidney cancer. The chain couples TRBV6-6 to TRBJ1-1; the D gene is not confidently resolved. The CDR3 has the sequence CASSIRRYTEAFF. The DNA sequence is given as TGTGCCAGCAGCATTAGGAGGTACACTGAAGCTTTCTTT.